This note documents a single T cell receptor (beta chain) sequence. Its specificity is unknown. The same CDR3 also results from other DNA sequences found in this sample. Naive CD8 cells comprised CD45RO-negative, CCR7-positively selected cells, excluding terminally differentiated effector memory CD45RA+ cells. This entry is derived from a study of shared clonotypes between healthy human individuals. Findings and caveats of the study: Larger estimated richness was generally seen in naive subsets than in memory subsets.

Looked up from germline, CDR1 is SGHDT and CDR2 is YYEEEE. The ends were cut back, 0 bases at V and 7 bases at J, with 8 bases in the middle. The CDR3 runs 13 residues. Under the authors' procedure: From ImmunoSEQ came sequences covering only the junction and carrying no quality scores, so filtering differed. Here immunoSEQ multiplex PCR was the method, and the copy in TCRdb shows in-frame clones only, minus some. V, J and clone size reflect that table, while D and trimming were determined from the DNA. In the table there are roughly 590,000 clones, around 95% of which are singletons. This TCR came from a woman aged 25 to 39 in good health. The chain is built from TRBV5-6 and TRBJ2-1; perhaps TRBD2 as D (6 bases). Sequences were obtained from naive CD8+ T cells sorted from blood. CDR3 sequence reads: CASSLARGNEQFF. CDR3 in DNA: TGTGCCAGCAGCTTGGCCCGGGGGAATGAGCAGTTCTTC.